A single sample gave rise to the 3 T cell receptor beta chains below, sequenced in a study of regulatory T cells in long-lasting Graves disease. Stated time point: newly diagnosed GD, antithyroid drugs for less than 3 months. Isolated PBMC RNA provided the starting material for the TCR library. Researchers made TCR beta libraries by using iRepertoire HTBI primers and running Arm-PCR on CDR3 regions. TCRdb reprocessed the multiplex PCR reads via MiXCR and lists one record per CDR3 protein. The sample includes 620,000 or so distinct CDR3 sequences, around 15% of them seen just once. Separately, the same data were catalogued under a study of T cells in Graves' hyperthyroidism and ophthalmopathy.

The starting material was peripheral blood mononuclear cells (PBMCs), obtained at new diagnosis, from a patient treated with antithyroid drugs. These receptors all come from a woman in her thirties with Graves disease.

The V call is TRBV28, the J call TRBJ2-4; perhaps TRBD1 as D (6 bases). This CDR3 region has 18 residues. Germline V lookup: CDR1 MDHEN, CDR2 SYDVKM. Trimming took 8 bases from V and 0 from J, leaving 23 bases between them. The CDR3 spells CASALRLSGELAKNIQYF. Here the CDR3 DNA reads TGTGCCAGCGCACTTAGATTGTCAGGGGAGCTAGCCAAAAACATTCAGTACTTC.

This clonotype has a count of ten or more. The chain is built from TRBV2 and TRBJ2-3; 9 positions agree with TRBD2. The CDR3 totals 16 residues. The V gene's germline CDR1 is SNHLY and CDR2 FYNNEI. V was clipped by 4 bases and J by 2 bases; unmatched bases: 7. The CDR3 loop reads CASSGETSGDTDTQYF. The CDR3 nucleotides are TGTGCCAGCAGTGGGGAGACTAGCGGAGACACAGATACGCAGTATTTT.

This clonotype turned up a few times. The gene calls are TRBV2 and TRBJ2-3; D gene ambiguous. The V gene's germline CDR1 is SNHLY and CDR2 FYNNEI. Trimming removed 3 bases at V and 5 bases at J, with 15 bases between. The CDR3 spans 15 residues. The CDR3 region has the DNA TGTGCCAGCAGTGACCGTGACCGGTGGGGAGATACGCAGTATTTT. Encoded protein: CASSDRDRWGDTQYF. The full variable domain, rest sourced from reference TRBV2 and TRBJ2-3, is EPEVTQTPSHQVTQMGQEVILRCVPISNHLYFYWYRQILGQKVEFLVSFYNNEISEKSEIFDDQFSVERPDGSNFTLKIRSTKLEDSAMYFCASSDRDRWGDTQYFGPGTRLTVL.